The T cell receptor (beta chain) described here comes from a study of beta chain features in type 1 diabetes. Study-level findings and limits: Researchers cautioned that cDNA sequencing could over-represent cells with high TCR expression. Insertion counts at VDJ junctions were lower in type 1 diabetes patients, who also showed more deletions there.

Germline CDR1 reads LGHNA; CDR2 reads YSLEER. V was pared by 4 bases and J by 7 bases, with 7 bases of the junction left unmatched. The CDR3 is 15 amino acids. Expressed TCRB transcripts got sequenced, as all isolated RNA was reverse transcribed. For naive, central memory and regulatory T cell samples, reads averaged about 3.5 million. Sequenced by immunoSEQ multiplex PCR; TCRdb stores in-frame clones only, minus some. This table has almost 350,000 clones, 8% appearing once. Populations isolated by sorting all had purity greater than 95%. This clone was seen a handful of times. The antigen remains undetermined.

The chain recombines TRBV4-3 with TRBJ2-3; 11 nucleotides match TRBD2. This clonotype was sampled from a woman between 18 and 29 years old in good health. The specimen sequenced was central memory CD4+ T cells from blood. CDR3 sequence reads: CASSPGTSGLYTQYF. The DNA for the CDR3 is TGCGCCAGCAGCCCCGGGACTAGCGGTCTATATACGCAGTATTTT.